This TCR beta chain was obtained from a study of blood T cell repertoires in COVID-19 (dated by TCRdb to the early 2020s). About the study as a whole: Samples from collaborators originated in the United States, Italy and Spain and spanned both the acute and convalescent phases of COVID-19. The material from the prospective study consisted of cDNA or gDNA derived from T cells, B-cell-depleted T cells, or PBMCs. Deeply sampled blood TCRbeta repertoires from subjects exposed to, actively infected with, or recovered from COVID-19 were included in the dataset. A freely available public database, intended as a resource for researchers studying the immune response to SARS-CoV-2, is where the repertoires were released. The samples were drawn from the first 160 participants of the ongoing ImmuneRACE study and from under 1,500 subjects provided by 6 global collaborators. A de-identified subject ID, COVID-19 status, age in years and sex were almost always included in the sample metadata. Where HLA class I and class II types were available, the types were taken from metadata supplied by the sample provider, not from assay-based typing.

Comments on this clone: Its antigen remains unidentified. No clone much larger than this one lies a single base away; base qualities are absent.

TCRbeta CDR3 regions were amplified from genomic DNA by means of the immunoSEQ Assay, a bias-controlled multiplex PCR. In the authors' own workflow: Within the assay, amplification of reference gene primers was used to estimate how many nucleated cells each sample contained. Sequence reads were collapsed and filtered to measure the absolute abundance of every unique TCRbeta CDR3 rearrangement. For each sample, productive Simpson clonality was calculated as the square root of Simpson's diversity index across productive rearrangements. TCRdb retrieved this table from immuneACCESS and kept in-frame rearrangements only. Not all clones are present; in checked studies, unresolved V genes account for under half, and no reason is known for the remainder. V, J and clone size reflect that table, while D and trimming were determined from the DNA. Counted in this sample were 120,000 to 150,000 clones; about four fifths of them appeared once. Around 14% of the sample goes to the ten largest clones.

Whole blood was collected in K2EDTA tubes by collaborating institutions according to the institutions' own protocols. Collaborator samples were shipped for TCRbeta analysis as frozen whole blood, isolated PBMCs, or DNA extracted from either sample type. From cysteine to phenylalanine, the CDR3 is 16 amino acids long. Only CDR3 DNA remains: 48 bases, in frame from the first base. The junction shows trimming of 5 bases on V and 8 bases on J, plus 21 bases between the germline ends. CDR1 and CDR2 were assigned from the germline V gene as SGHTA and FQGNSA. The paper's findings and limits, for the study overall: The amount of clinical and demographic metadata varied by source and participant and was provided uncurated.

This TCR came from a man aged 80 or over with acute or convalescent COVID-19. The source material was peripheral blood. The chain is assembled from TRBV7-2 and TRBJ1-4; TRBD1 is possibly the D segment (6 matching bases). The CDR3 region has the sequence CASSQLRDILGEKLFF. In nucleotide form, the sequence is TGTGCCAGCAGCCAACTACGGGACATACTAGGCGAAAAACTGTTTTTT.